The source of this T cell receptor (beta chain) is a study of T cell responses to AZD1222 COVID-19 vaccine. Study-level results: Elevations in Spike-specific TCR breadth and depth followed administration of two AZD1222 doses. Repertoire sampling happened only post peak T cell response.

A note on this clone: Its specificity is unknown.

Sequencing used immunoSEQ multiplex PCR; TCRdb keeps in-frame clones, though not all of them. The sample has 200,000 or so clones; over 70% are singletons. The source material was peripheral blood, sampled on day 0 of MenACWY control vaccination. The sequence derives from an adult in good health.

As DNA, the CDR3 is TGTGCCAGCTCACCGTCCGGGACAGGGAGCACAGATACGCAGTATTTT. This translates into CASSPSGTGSTDTQYF. The chain is built from TRBV18 and TRBJ2-3; TRBD1 matches 9 bases. Trimming cost V 3 bases and J 0 bases; bases outside gene matches: 4. Germline lookup yields CDR1 KGHSH and CDR2 LQKENI. The CDR3 covers 16 residues.